The 14 T cell receptor beta chains below all came from one sample that was sequenced in a study of blood T cells in healthy people across ages. It was with a sample-barcoded 5' primer and a J-beta primer mix that a second PCR of roughly 7 to 12 cycles was run. TCRdb used MiXCR to reprocess the 5' RACE reads, holding one entry per CDR3 protein. The sample yields hundreds of thousands of distinct CDR3 sequences, around half seen once. The specimen sequenced was blood. These receptors came from a woman aged 55 to 70 in good health.

This clonotype turned up a few times. The chain has TRBV5-6 and TRBJ2-1; 11 nucleotides agree with TRBD2. With 9 bases clipped from V and 4 bases from J, the junction kept 18 bases outside the gene matches. This CDR3 is built from 18 residues. Germline V lookup: CDR1 SGHDT, CDR2 YYEEEE. The CDR3, as DNA: TGTGCCACCACTCGATCAACAAGGACTAGCGGGTCGTACAATGAGCAGTTCTTC. Protein product: CATTRSTRTSGSYNEQFF.

V and J are TRBV4-2 and TRBJ1-4; no firm D call. Trimming took off 3 bases at V and 7 bases at J, with 12 bases between the two ends. The CDR3 is 14 amino acids. CDR1 LGHNA and CDR2 YNFKEQ come from the germline V gene. Written as DNA, the CDR3 is TGTGCCAGCAGCCAGCCGATAGAGGGTGAAAAACTGTTTTTT. Amino acid sequence: CASSQPIEGEKLFF.

The V and J genes are TRBV29-1 and TRBJ2-3; a weak D match, TRBD1 (6 bases). The germline CDR1 and CDR2 sequences are SQVTM and ANQGSEA. Trimming removed 3 bases from V and 6 bases from J, with 13 bases in between. CDR3 length equals 13 residues. The DNA of the CDR3 is TGCAGCGTTGATTTAGGGGGTACGGATACGCAGTATTTT. Protein sequence: CSVDLGGTDTQYF.

The chain employs TRBV30 and TRBJ1-2; D uncertain. Germline V gene sequence: CDR1 GTSNPN, CDR2 SVGIG (reference sequence). V shed 3 bases and J shed 8 bases, with 7 bases lying between them. The CDR3 has 10 amino acids. The CDR3 coding sequence is TGTGCCTGGAGGGACCGCGGCTACACCTTC. The encoded protein is CAWRDRGYTF.

V is TRBV12-3 or TRBV12-4 and J is TRBJ1-1; D uncertain. The CDR3 runs 13 residues. The ends were cut back, 7 bases at V and 4 bases at J, with 13 bases in the middle. The CDR3 reads CASTPGVGTEAFF. CDR3 nucleotides: TGTGCCAGCACCCCCGGGGTCGGCACTGAAGCTTTCTTT.

The rearrangement links TRBV29-1 to TRBJ1-1; no reliable D call. From germline, CDR1 is SQVTM and CDR2 ANQGSEA. V shed 0 bases and J shed 0 bases, with 5 bases lying between them. The CDR3 sequence is 13 residues long. The CDR3 nucleotides are TGCAGCGTTGAAGAGGGGATGAACACTGAAGCTTTCTTT. Translated: CSVEEGMNTEAFF. The full variable domain, its missing parts supplied by reference TRBV29-1 and TRBJ1-1, is SAVISQKPSRDICQRGTSLTIQCQVDSQVTMMFWYRQQPGQSLTLIATANQGSEATYESGFVIDKFPISRPNLTFSTLTVSNMSPEDSSIYLCSVEEGMNTEAFFGQGTRLTVV.

This clonotype was counted only a few times. The junction departs from germline at one end; a sequencing error may be responsible. The chain has TRBV6-5 and TRBJ2-7; 9 nucleotides match TRBD1. CDR1 and CDR2 from the germline V gene are MNHEY and SVGAGI. The CDR3 length is 14 residues. The chain's CDR3 is CASTGPGQGNEQYF. The CDR3 nucleotides are TGTGCTAGCACCGGACCGGGACAGGGTAACGAGCAGTACTTC.

This clonotype was observed a few times. V and J are TRBV29-1 and TRBJ2-1; the match to TRBD1 covers 9 bases. This CDR3 region has 13 residues. The V gene end was trimmed by 4 bases and the J gene end by 7 bases; junction bases not matched to a gene: 5. Germline V gives CDR1 SQVTM, CDR2 ANQGSEA. CDR3 bases: TGCAGCGTTGTCGGGGACAGGGAAAATGAGCAGTTCTTC. Its translation is CSVVGDRENEQFF.

The genes are TRBV29-1 and TRBJ2-1; 13 bases are shared with TRBD2. The V gene end was trimmed by 4 bases and the J gene end by 8 bases; junction bases not matched to a gene: 5. The CDR3 totals 14 residues. In germline, CDR1 is SQVTM, CDR2 ANQGSEA. The CDR3 loop is CSVVRTSGSHEQFF. CDR3 bases: TGCAGCGTTGTTAGGACTAGCGGGAGCCATGAGCAGTTCTTC.

The chain employs TRBV7-2 and TRBJ2-5; no clear D gene. The CDR3 is 13 amino acids. The germline V gene has CDR1 SGHTA and CDR2 FQGNSA. Trimming removed 5 bases at V and 4 bases at J, with 11 bases between. CDR3 DNA: TGTGCCAGCAGCCCTTGGGCCTTAGAGACCCAGTACTTC. This gives the protein CASSPWALETQYF. Together with reference TRBV7-2 and TRBJ2-5, the CDR3 gives the full variable domain: GAGVSQSPSNKVTEKGKDVELRCDPISGHTALYWYRQSLGQGLEFLIYFQGNSAPDKSGLPSDRFSAERTGGSVSTLTIQRTQQEDSAVYLCASSPWALETQYFGPGTRLLVL.

In this sample, this clonotype turned up a few times. The chain employs TRBV7-2 and TRBJ2-5, with D perhaps matching TRBD2 (5 bases). Trimming removed 2 bases at V and 1 base at J, with 8 bases between. Germline CDR1 SGHTA, CDR2 FQGNSA. This CDR3 spans 14 amino acids. CDR3 coding DNA: TGTGCCAGCAGCTTACAGCTAGCCCAAGAGACCCAGTACTTC. It yields the protein CASSLQLAQETQYF.

V and J are TRBV21-1 and TRBJ2-5; the tabulated D call, TRBD2, remains unverified against the DNA. TRBV21-1 is labeled a pseudogene. The CDR3 has 18 residues. The CDR3 loop reads CASSKDSAGGPGVETQYF. CDR3 in DNA: TGTGCCAGCAGCAAAGATTCAGCGGGAGGGCCCGGGGTAGAGACCCAGTACTTC.

The chain carries TRBV4-2 and TRBJ1-4, with a tentative D call TRBD1 (6 bases). The CDR3 is made up of 16 amino acids. Trimming removed 1 base from V and 4 bases from J, with 13 bases in between. Germline loops: CDR1 LGHNA, CDR2 YNFKEQ. This CDR3 is CASSQAYARGNEKLFF. The DNA for the CDR3 is TGTGCCAGCAGCCAAGCCTACGCCAGGGGTAATGAAAAACTGTTTTTT.

This clonotype has just a few counts. This sequence joins TRBV7-9 and TRBJ1-2; 8 positions agree with TRBD1. Germline CDR1 reads SEHNR; CDR2 reads FQNEAQ (reference sequence). J lost 4 bases, V lost 5 bases, and 9 bases had no gene match. This CDR3 spans 15 amino acids. The CDR3 region is CASSPDGQGSYGYTF. The CDR3, as DNA: TGTGCCAGCAGCCCCGATGGACAGGGCTCCTATGGCTACACCTTC. Combining the CDR3 with reference TRBV7-9 and TRBJ1-2 gives the whole variable domain DTGVSQNPRHKITKRGQNVTFRCDPISEHNRLYWYRQTLGQGPEFLTYFQNEAQLEKSRLLSDRFSAERPKGSFSTLEIQRTEQGDSAMYLCASSPDGQGSYGYTFGSGTRLTVV.